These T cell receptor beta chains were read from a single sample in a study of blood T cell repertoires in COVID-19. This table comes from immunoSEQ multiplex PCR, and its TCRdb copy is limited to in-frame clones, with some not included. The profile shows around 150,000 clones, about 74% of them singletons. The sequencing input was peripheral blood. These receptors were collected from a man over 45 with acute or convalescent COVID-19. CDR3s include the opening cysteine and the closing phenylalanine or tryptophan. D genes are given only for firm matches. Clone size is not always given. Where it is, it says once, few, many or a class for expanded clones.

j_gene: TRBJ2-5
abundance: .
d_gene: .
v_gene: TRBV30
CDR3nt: TGTGCCTGGGGGGGCGTGGAGACCCAGTACTTC
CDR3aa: CAWGGVETQYF

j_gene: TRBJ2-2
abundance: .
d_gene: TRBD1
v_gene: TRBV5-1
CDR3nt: TGCGCCAGCAGCCTGACAGGGCTAAACACCGGGGAGCTGTTTTTT
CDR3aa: CASSLTGLNTGELFF

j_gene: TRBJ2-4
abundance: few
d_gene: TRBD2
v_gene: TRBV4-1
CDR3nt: TGCGCCAGCAGCCGAGGGGGACTAGCCGCCTTAGGGAACATTCAGTACTTC
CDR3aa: CASSRGGLAALGNIQYF

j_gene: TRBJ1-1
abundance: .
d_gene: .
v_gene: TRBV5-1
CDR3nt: TGCGCCAGCAGGGTGGAGATGCGGACTGAAGCTTTCTTT
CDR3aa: CASRVEMRTEAFF

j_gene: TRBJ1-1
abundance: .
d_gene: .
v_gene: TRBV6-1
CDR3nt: TGTGCCAGCAGTGAATCCTACGTCCTACCCGAAGCTTTCTTT
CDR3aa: CASSESYVLPEAFF

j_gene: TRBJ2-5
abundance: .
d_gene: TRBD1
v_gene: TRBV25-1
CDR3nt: TGTGCCAGCAGTGAGACAGGGTTGGAGACCCAGTACTTC
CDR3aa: CASSETGLETQYF

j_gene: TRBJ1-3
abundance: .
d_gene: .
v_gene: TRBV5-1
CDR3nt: TGCGCCAGCAGCTTGGCCGGGTGGGGAAACACCATATATTTT
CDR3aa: CASSLAGWGNTIYF

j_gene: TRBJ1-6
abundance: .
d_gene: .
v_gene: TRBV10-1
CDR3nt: TGCGCCACTGACCGGGGTTATAATTCACCCCTCCACTTT
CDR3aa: CATDRGYNSPLHF

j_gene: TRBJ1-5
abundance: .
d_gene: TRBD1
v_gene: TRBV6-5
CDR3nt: TGTGCCAGCAGTCGACAGGGGTGGAATTACCCCCAGCATTTT
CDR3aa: CASSRQGWNYPQHF

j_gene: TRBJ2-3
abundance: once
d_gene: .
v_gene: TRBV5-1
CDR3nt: TGCGCCAGCAGTCTTGCGGGGATGGAGGCAGATACGCAGTATTTT
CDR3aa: CASSLAGMEADTQYF

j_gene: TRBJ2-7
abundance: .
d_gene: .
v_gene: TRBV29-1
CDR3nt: TGCAGCGTTGAAGACCCACGGTCCTACGAGCAGTACTTC
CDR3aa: CSVEDPRSYEQYF

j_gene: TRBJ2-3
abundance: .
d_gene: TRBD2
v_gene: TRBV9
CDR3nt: TGTGCCAGCACCGGGGGTAGCGGGGGGGCCAGGACAGATACGCAGTATTTT
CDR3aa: CASTGGSGGARTDTQYF

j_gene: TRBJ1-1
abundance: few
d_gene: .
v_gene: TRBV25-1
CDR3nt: TGTGCCAGCGGAGGTACGATACAGGGCCCGCACACTGAAGCTTTCTTT
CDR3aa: CASGGTIQGPHTEAFF

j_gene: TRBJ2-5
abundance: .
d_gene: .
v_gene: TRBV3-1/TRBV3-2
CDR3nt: TGTGCCAGCAGTCGACAGGGAGGAGAGACCCAGTACTTC
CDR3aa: CASSRQGGETQYF